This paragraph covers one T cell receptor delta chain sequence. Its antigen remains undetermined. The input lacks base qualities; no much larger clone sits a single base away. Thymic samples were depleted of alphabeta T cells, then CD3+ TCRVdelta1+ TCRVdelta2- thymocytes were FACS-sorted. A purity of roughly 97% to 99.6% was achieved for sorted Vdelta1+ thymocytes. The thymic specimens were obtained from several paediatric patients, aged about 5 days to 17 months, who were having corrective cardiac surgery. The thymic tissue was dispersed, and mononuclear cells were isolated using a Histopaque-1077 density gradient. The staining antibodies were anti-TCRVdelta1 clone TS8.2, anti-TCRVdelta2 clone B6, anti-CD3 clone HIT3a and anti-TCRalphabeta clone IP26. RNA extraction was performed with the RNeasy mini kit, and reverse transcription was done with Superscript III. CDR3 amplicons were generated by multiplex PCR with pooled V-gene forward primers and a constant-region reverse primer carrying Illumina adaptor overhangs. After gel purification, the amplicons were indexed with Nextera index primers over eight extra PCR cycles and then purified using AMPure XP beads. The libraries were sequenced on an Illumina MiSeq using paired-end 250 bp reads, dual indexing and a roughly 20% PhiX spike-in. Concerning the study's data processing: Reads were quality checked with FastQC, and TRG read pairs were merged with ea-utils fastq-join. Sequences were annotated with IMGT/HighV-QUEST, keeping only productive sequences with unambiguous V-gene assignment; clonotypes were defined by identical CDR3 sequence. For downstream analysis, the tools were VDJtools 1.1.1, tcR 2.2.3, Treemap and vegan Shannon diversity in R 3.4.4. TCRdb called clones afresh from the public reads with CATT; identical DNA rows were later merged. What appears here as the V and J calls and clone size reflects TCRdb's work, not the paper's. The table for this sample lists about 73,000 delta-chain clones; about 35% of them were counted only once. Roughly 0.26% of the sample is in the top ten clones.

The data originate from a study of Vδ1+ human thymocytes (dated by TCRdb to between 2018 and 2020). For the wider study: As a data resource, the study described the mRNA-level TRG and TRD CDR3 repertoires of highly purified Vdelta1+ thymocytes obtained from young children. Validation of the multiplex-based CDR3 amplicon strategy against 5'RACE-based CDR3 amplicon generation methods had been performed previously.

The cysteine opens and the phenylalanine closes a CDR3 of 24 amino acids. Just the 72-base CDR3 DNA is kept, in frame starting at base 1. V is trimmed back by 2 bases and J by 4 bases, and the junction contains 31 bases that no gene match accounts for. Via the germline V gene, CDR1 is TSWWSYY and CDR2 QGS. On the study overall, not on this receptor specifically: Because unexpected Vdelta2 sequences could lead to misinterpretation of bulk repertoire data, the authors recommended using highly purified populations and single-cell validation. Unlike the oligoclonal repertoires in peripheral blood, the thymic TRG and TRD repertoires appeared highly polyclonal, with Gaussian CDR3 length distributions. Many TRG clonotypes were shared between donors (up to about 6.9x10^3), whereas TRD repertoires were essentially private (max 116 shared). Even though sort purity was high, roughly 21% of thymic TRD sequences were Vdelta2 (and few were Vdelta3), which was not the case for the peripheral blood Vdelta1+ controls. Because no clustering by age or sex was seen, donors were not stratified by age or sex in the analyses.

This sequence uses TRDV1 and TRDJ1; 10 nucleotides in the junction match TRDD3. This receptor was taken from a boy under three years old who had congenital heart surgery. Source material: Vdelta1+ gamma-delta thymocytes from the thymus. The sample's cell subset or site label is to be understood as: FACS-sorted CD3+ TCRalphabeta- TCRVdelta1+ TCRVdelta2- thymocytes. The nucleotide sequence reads TGTGCTCTTGGGGAAACTACGGGAAACAGCCGTACTGGGGGATCGGTCGATCACGACGATAAACTCATCTTT. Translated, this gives CALGETTGNSRTGGSVDHDDKLIF.